Listed here are 9 T cell receptor beta chains from one sample, sequenced in a study of blood T cell repertoires in COVID-19. Assay: immunoSEQ multiplex PCR; the TCRdb copy retains only in-frame clones and omits some. The sample holds some 61,000 clones, 70% to 90% seen once. The sequencing input was peripheral blood. The receptor set was obtained from a man aged 55 to 70 with acute or convalescent COVID-19.

The chain recombines TRBV28 with TRBJ2-7, with TRBD1 matching 8 bases. V gave up 3 bases and J gave up 5 bases; unmatched junction bases: 9. CDR1 is MDHEN and CDR2 is SYDVKM in the germline V gene. The length of the CDR3 is 15 residues. The CDR3 DNA sequence: TGTGCCAGCAGTTTCCTTGCTTCGGACAGGGACGAGCAGTACTTC. Translating it yields CASSFLASDRDEQYF.

This clone was detected a few times. This chain uses TRBV2 with TRBJ2-7; tentatively, D is TRBD1 (6 bases). Germline-derived CDR1 and CDR2 are SNHLY and FYNNEI. CDR3 size: 11 residues. V gave up 8 bases and J gave up 2 bases, with 7 bases separating them. CDR3: CASDRTYEQYF. The CDR3 coding sequence is TGTGCCAGCGACAGGACCTACGAGCAGTACTTC.

V usage is TRBV10-3 and J usage is TRBJ2-1, with 7 bases that match TRBD1. Germline loops: CDR1 ENHRY, CDR2 SYGVKD. V was pared by 6 bases and J by 6 bases, with 11 bases of the junction left unmatched. This CDR3 contains 15 residues. DNA of the CDR3: TGTGCCATCAGAGACAGGGCCGACGCCCGCAATGAGCAGTTCTTC. Its translation is CAIRDRADARNEQFF.

J is TRBJ2-2 and V is TRBV2; maybe TRBD1 (6 bases). The CDR3 loop spans 15 amino acids. CDR1 is SNHLY and CDR2 is FYNNEI in the germline V gene. Trimming removed 6 bases at V and 4 bases at J, with 15 bases between. This chain's CDR3 is CASRTRGLSTGELFF. The CDR3 DNA is TGTGCCAGCAGAACCAGGGGCCTGAGCACCGGGGAGCTGTTTTTT.

CDR3 protein: CSARPGTVNTEAFF. DNA for the CDR3: TGCAGCGCAAGACCCGGGACAGTGAACACTGAAGCTTTCTTT. The V call is TRBV29-1, the J call TRBJ1-1; 7 nucleotides align to TRBD1. Germline CDR1 and CDR2: SQVTM and ANQGSEA. The CDR3 sequence is 14 residues long. The J segment lost 0 bases and the V segment lost 7 bases, leaving 8 bases of the junction unmatched.

The rearrangement uses TRBV11-2 and TRBJ2-5; D perhaps matches TRBD1 (6 bases). The CDR3 has 15 residues. V gave up 4 bases and J gave up 1 base, with 13 bases separating them. Germline CDR1 and CDR2: SGHAT and FQNNGV. The CDR3 sequence: CASSYIGQLQETQYF. CDR3 in DNA: TGTGCCAGCAGCTATATCGGACAGCTCCAAGAGACCCAGTACTTC.

This chain uses TRBV7-6 with TRBJ2-1; the D is unclear. CDR1 is SGHVS and CDR2 is FNYEAQ in the germline V gene. The CDR3 runs 15 residues. Trimming pared 2 bases from V and 5 bases from J, leaving 13 bases between. CDR3 nucleotide sequence: TGTGCCAGCAGCTTAAACAGTAGACCTAACAATGAGCAGTTCTTC. The encoded protein is CASSLNSRPNNEQFF.

V is TRBV28 and J is TRBJ1-5; D may be TRBD1 (6 bases). In germline, CDR1 is MDHEN, CDR2 SYDVKM. Trimming removed 6 bases at V and 1 base at J, with 13 bases between. The CDR3 contains 15 residues. The CDR3 is CASRTQGPSNQPQHF. As DNA, the CDR3 is TGTGCCAGCAGAACACAGGGTCCGAGCAATCAGCCCCAGCATTTT.

The chain couples TRBV7-3 to TRBJ2-3; D not certain. V was pared by 0 bases and J by 0 bases, with 7 bases between. This CDR3 contains 15 residues. The germline V gene has CDR1 SGHTA and CDR2 FQGTGA. The CDR3 DNA sequence: TGTGCCAGCAGCTTAACAGCTTATAGCACAGATACGCAGTATTTT. As protein: CASSLTAYSTDTQYF.